Below are 30 T cell receptor beta chains sequenced from a single sample in a study of response to subunit inactivated influenza vaccine. TCRdb independently ran MiXCR on the RT-PCR reads; one entry per CDR3 protein. Seen here are hundreds of thousands of distinct CDR3 sequences, about a sixth observed once, and the top ten hold around 10%. The source material was PBMCs from blood, sampled about 12 days after vaccination. Every receptor here comes from a man between 45 and 60 years old who received an inactivated influenza vaccine.

This sequence joins TRBV29-1 and TRBJ2-3; D unclear. Germline V gene lookup returns CDR1 SQVTM and CDR2 ANQGSEA. V lost 0 bases, J lost 2 bases, and 12 bases lay in between. The length of the CDR3 is 15 residues. The CDR3 protein is CSVEEVGQFTDTQYF. The CDR3 nucleotides are TGCAGCGTTGAAGAGGTCGGCCAGTTCACAGATACGCAGTATTTT.

This clonotype appeared a few times. J is TRBJ1-1 and V is TRBV29-1; no reliable D call. Trimming removed 6 bases from V and 4 bases from J, with 12 bases in between. Looked up from germline, CDR1 is SQVTM and CDR2 is ANQGSEA. This CDR3 is built from 12 residues. The CDR3 DNA reads TGCAGCGTAGGACGGTGGGGCACTGAAGCTTTCTTT. Protein: CSVGRWGTEAFF.

The table lists this clonotype with a few counts. The gene calls are TRBV20-1 and TRBJ1-2; 7 nucleotides line up with TRBD1. This CDR3 region has 12 residues. The germline CDR1 and CDR2 sequences are DFQATT and SNEGSKA (reference sequence). Losses at the gene ends were 6 bases for V and 5 bases for J; bases not matched to a gene: 6. CDR3: CSARTGTYGYTF. CDR3 DNA sequence: TGCAGTGCGAGGACAGGAACTTATGGCTACACCTTC.

There are many counts of this clonotype. Its ends do not fully match the called genes, so a read error is possible. The V gene is TRBV7-7, the J gene TRBJ1-1; unclear D gene. This CDR3 comprises 13 residues. Germline assignment: CDR1 SSHAT and CDR2 FNYEAQ (reference sequence). Written as DNA, the CDR3 is TGTGCTAGCAGCTTAGATTTTGGGACTGAAGCTTTCTTT. It specifies CASSLDFGTEAFF. Combining the CDR3 with reference TRBV7-7 and TRBJ1-1 gives the whole variable domain GAGVSQSPRYKVTKRGQDVTLRCDPISSHATLYWYQQALGQGPEFLTYFNYEAQPDKSGLPSDRFSAERPEGSISTLTIQRTEQRDSAMYRCASSLDFGTEAFFGQGTRLTVV.

The V and J genes are TRBV29-1 and TRBJ2-2, with 9 bases that match TRBD2. The CDR3 runs to 15 residues. Germline values: CDR1 SQVTM, CDR2 ANQGSEA. The J segment lost 5 bases and the V segment lost 4 bases, leaving 8 bases of the junction unmatched. The CDR3: CSVGKRGAVTGELFF. DNA of the CDR3: TGCAGCGTTGGGAAGCGGGGGGCGGTTACCGGGGAGCTGTTTTTT.

This clonotype was counted between two and nine times. The chain employs TRBV7-2 and TRBJ2-1; 9 bases fit TRBD2. The trim removed 1 base at V and 15 bases at J, leaving 4 bases unmatched. The CDR3 extends over 12 amino acids. The germline V gene has CDR1 SGHTA and CDR2 FQGNSA. The DNA for the CDR3 is TGTGCCAGCAGCTTAGTTAGCGGGAGCCCGTTCTTC. Amino acids: CASSLVSGSPFF.

J is TRBJ2-3 and V is TRBV10-1, with 10 bases matching TRBD1. Germline V lookup: CDR1 WNHNN, CDR2 SYGVQD (reference sequence). The ends lost 8 bases at V and 7 bases at J; junction bases unmatched: 3. The CDR3 is made up of 12 amino acids. DNA for the CDR3: TGCGCCAGCGCGGGACAGGGGAATACGCAGTATTTT. Translation gives CASAGQGNTQYF.

This clonotype was observed many times. V and J are TRBV28 and TRBJ2-7; D might be TRBD2 (7 bases). Germline V gene sequence: CDR1 MDHEN, CDR2 SYDVKM. With 3 bases removed from V and 3 bases from J, the gap between germline ends came to 12 bases. The CDR3 has 14 residues. This CDR3 is CASSLGGLDYEQYF. The CDR3, as DNA: TGTGCCAGCAGTTTGGGGGGGCTCGACTACGAGCAGTACTTC. Drawing the rest from reference TRBV28 and TRBJ2-7, the complete variable domain is DVKVTQSSRYLVKRTGEKVFLECVQDMDHENMFWYRQDPGLGLRLIYFSYDVKMKEKGDIPEGYSVSREKKERFSLILESASTNQTSMYLCASSLGGLDYEQYFGPGTRLTVT.

The rearrangement links TRBV28 to TRBJ1-1; D unresolved. Trimming removed 3 bases from V and 6 bases from J, with 17 bases in between. The germline CDR1 and CDR2 sequences are MDHEN and SYDVKM. There are 15 residues in the CDR3. The CDR3 DNA follows: TGTGCCAGCAGTTTCGGTAATCGAGGGTATGCTGAAGCTTTCTTT. It yields the protein CASSFGNRGYAEAFF.

This clonotype showed up many times. This chain joins TRBV12-3 or TRBV12-4 and TRBJ1-2; the match to TRBD1 covers 10 bases. The junction had 2 bases not matched to a gene; V was cut back by 3 bases and J by 4 bases. The CDR3 runs 14 residues. The CDR3 region is CASSLGQGSYGYTF. As DNA, the CDR3 is TGTGCCAGCAGTTTGGGACAGGGGAGCTATGGCTACACCTTC.

The V and J genes are TRBV11-2 and TRBJ2-5, with a possible D match to TRBD2 (6 bases). In germline, CDR1 is SGHAT, CDR2 FQNNGV. This CDR3 region has 13 residues. Trimming left V 11 bases short and J 2 bases short, with 15 bases between. CDR3 protein: CAGKNGTQETQYF. CDR3 nucleotide sequence: TGTGCCGGCAAAAACGGGACTCAAGAGACCCAGTACTTC.

This clonotype has only a few counts. The chain links TRBV9 to TRBJ2-3; D not certain. This CDR3 has 11 residues. Germline CDR1 SGDLS, CDR2 YYNGEE. V dropped 7 bases and J dropped 4 bases, with 7 bases sitting between them. In DNA, the CDR3 is TGTGCCAGCGGAGTTTCAGATACGCAGTATTTT. Translating it yields CASGVSDTQYF.

This clonotype was counted at least ten times. V usage is TRBV7-9 and J usage is TRBJ2-3, with D possibly matching TRBD2 (6 bases). There are 15 residues in the CDR3. CDR1 is SEHNR and CDR2 is FQNEAQ in the germline V gene (reference sequence). Between the trimmed V and J ends, which lost 4 bases and 1 base, there was a span of 12 bases. The CDR3 DNA sequence: TGTGCCAGCAGCTCTCTGCGGGGCGGCACAGATACGCAGTATTTT. Its protein is CASSSLRGGTDTQYF.

The chain recombines TRBV5-1 with TRBJ1-5, with D possibly matching TRBD1 (5 bases). The germline V gene has CDR1 SGHRS and CDR2 YFSETQ. Trimming stripped 3 bases from V and 6 bases from J, with 13 bases between. The CDR3 extends over 14 amino acids. Written as DNA, the CDR3 is TGCGCCAGCAGCTGGGGCCCCGGGGGTCAGCCCCAGCATTTT. As protein: CASSWGPGGQPQHF. Full variable domain (missing parts from reference TRBV5-1 and TRBJ1-5): KAGVTQTPRYLIKTRGQQVTLSCSPISGHRSVSWYQQTPGQGLQFLFEYFSETQRNKGNFPGRFSGRQFSNSRSEMNVSTLELGDSALYLCASSWGPGGQPQHFGDGTRLSIL.

The chain is built from TRBV6-5 and TRBJ2-7, with 10 nucleotides matching TRBD2. Germline V lookup: CDR1 MNHEY, CDR2 SVGAGI. This CDR3 has 12 residues. The J segment lost 6 bases and the V segment lost 6 bases, leaving 2 bases of the junction unmatched. Here the CDR3 reads CASRTSGPEQYF. As DNA, the CDR3 is TGTGCCAGCAGGACTAGCGGGCCCGAGCAGTACTTC.

The V call is TRBV6-1, the J call TRBJ2-1; a weak D match, TRBD1 (6 bases). V was clipped by 3 bases and J by 8 bases, with 14 bases between them. CDR3 length equals 14 residues. Germline CDR1 reads MNHNS; CDR2 reads SASEGT. The CDR3 DNA reads as TGTGCCAGCAGTGAGTGGGACAAGCAAGATGAGCAGTTCTTC. Translation: CASSEWDKQDEQFF.

This clonotype was seen a few times. The V gene is TRBV7-2, the J gene TRBJ1-1, with D unclear. Germline V gene sequence: CDR1 SGHTA, CDR2 FQGNSA. Trimming stripped 5 bases from V and 2 bases from J, with 9 bases between. This CDR3 contains 13 residues. As DNA, the CDR3 is TGTGCCAGCAGCACCAGCTACAACACTGAAGCTTTCTTT. The encoded protein is CASSTSYNTEAFF.

Concerning this clonotype itself: Sequence at one end of the junction differs from germline and may be a read error. The J gene is TRBJ2-4, the V gene TRBV12-3 or TRBV12-4, with TRBD1 matching 7 bases. This CDR3 is built from 14 residues. CDR3 coding DNA: TGTGCCAGCGGTTTAAGTGGGACAGAAAACATTCAGTACTTC. Amino acid sequence: CASGLSGTENIQYF.

Ten or more counts support this clonotype. The V and J genes are TRBV2 and TRBJ1-1; the match to TRBD1 covers 8 bases. The CDR3 contains 13 residues. The J segment lost 7 bases and the V segment lost 9 bases, leaving 10 bases of the junction unmatched. Germline V gives CDR1 SNHLY, CDR2 FYNNEI. The CDR3 nucleotides read TGTGCCAGTCCCGGGGCAGGGGGCAATGAAGCTTTCTTT. Its protein is CASPGAGGNEAFF. Filled out from reference TRBV2 and TRBJ1-1, the complete variable domain reads EPEVTQTPSHQVTQMGQEVILRCVPISNHLYFYWYRQILGQKVEFLVSFYNNEISEKSEIFDDQFSVERPDGSNFTLKIRSTKLEDSAMYFCASPGAGGNEAFFGQGTRLTVV.

This clonotype showed up just a few times. The chain is built from TRBV7-2 and TRBJ1-5, with 9 bases that match TRBD1. V shed 1 base and J 6 bases; nucleotides not matched to a gene: 4. This CDR3 spans 15 amino acids. Germline V gene lookup returns CDR1 SGHTA and CDR2 FQGNSA. CDR3 coding DNA: TGTGCCAGCAGCTTAGGGGACAGGGCTGGTCAGCCCCAGCATTTT. It specifies CASSLGDRAGQPQHF.

In this sample, this clonotype turned up a few times. The J gene is TRBJ2-3, the V gene TRBV12-3 or TRBV12-4; D may be TRBD1 (6 bases). The CDR3 totals 16 residues. V was trimmed by 5 bases and J by 1 base, leaving 16 bases between them. In DNA form, the CDR3 reads TGTGCCAGCAGTACCTACTTAAAGGGGGGCACAGATACGCAGTATTTT. This sequence encodes CASSTYLKGGTDTQYF.

This clonotype was detected only a few times. The chain carries TRBV5-1 and TRBJ1-3; the D is unclear. The CDR3 length is 14 residues. The V end was cut by 0 bases, the J end by 2 bases, with 6 bases between. The germline V gene has CDR1 SGHRS and CDR2 YFSETQ. Here the CDR3 DNA reads TGCGCCAGCAGCTTGGAGCAAGCTGGAAACACCATATATTTT. It yields the protein CASSLEQAGNTIYF.

This clonotype has only a few counts. This rearrangement joins TRBV19 to TRBJ2-6; D gene unclear. The V end was cut by 6 bases, the J end by 2 bases, with 8 bases between. The length of the CDR3 is 14 residues. The germline V gene encodes CDR1 LNHDA and CDR2 SQIVND (reference sequence). The CDR3 loop is CASREGPGANVLTF. The CDR3 DNA reads as TGTGCCAGTAGAGAAGGACCTGGGGCCAACGTCCTGACTTTC.

CDR3 protein: CASSPFRAAQEQFF. In DNA, the CDR3 is TGTGCCAGCAGCCCCTTTAGGGCGGCACAAGAGCAGTTCTTC. The rearrangement uses TRBV11-2 and TRBJ2-1; D gene uncertain. Germline assignment: CDR1 SGHAT and CDR2 FQNNGV. Trimming cost V 5 bases and J 10 bases, with 18 bases left between them. The CDR3 loop spans 14 amino acids.

The chain has TRBV2 and TRBJ2-3; D gene unclear. The CDR3 is 14 residues long. Per germline, CDR1 SNHLY and CDR2 FYNNEI. Trimming stripped 4 bases from V and 1 base from J, with 9 bases between. CDR3 residues: CASSASLGTDTQYF. The CDR3 bases are TGTGCCAGCAGTGCATCCCTCGGCACAGATACGCAGTATTTT.

The chain combines TRBV27 with TRBJ2-7; tentatively, D is TRBD1 or TRBD2 (5 bases each). Germline CDR1 is MNHEY and CDR2 is SMNVEV (reference sequence). This CDR3 comprises 15 residues. With 3 bases removed from V and 0 bases from J, the gap between germline ends came to 12 bases. CDR3: CASSFSEGSSYEQYF. Here the CDR3 DNA reads TGTGCCAGCAGTTTTTCCGAGGGGAGCTCCTACGAGCAGTACTTC.

This clonotype was counted a few times. The chain combines TRBV7-9 with TRBJ2-3; 7 bases are shared with TRBD1. V shed 7 bases and J 3 bases; nucleotides not matched to a gene: 13. Germline loops: CDR1 SEHNR, CDR2 FQNEAQ (reference sequence). The CDR3 runs 16 residues. The CDR3 DNA is TGTGCCAGCACTCAAGGGGATAGGGGGCCGACAGATACGCAGTATTTT. Its translation: CASTQGDRGPTDTQYF.

Only a few counts were recorded for this clonotype. The chain employs TRBV4-1 and TRBJ2-5; TRBD1 agrees at 8 bases. CDR1 is MGHRA and CDR2 is YSYEKL in the germline V gene. The CDR3 extends over 17 amino acids. The J segment lost 4 bases and the V segment lost 3 bases, leaving 13 bases of the junction unmatched. The CDR3 loop reads CASSHLLKGQDLETQYF. The CDR3 DNA is TGCGCCAGCAGCCACCTTTTAAAGGGACAGGATTTAGAGACCCAGTACTTC.

This clonotype was observed a few times. The chain is built from TRBV28 and TRBJ1-2; 8 bases agree with TRBD1. CDR3 length equals 18 residues. Trimming took 7 bases from V and 7 from J; bases not matched to a gene: 23. Germline values: CDR1 MDHEN, CDR2 SYDVKM. CDR3 sequence: CASTSFSFTGGSRGGYTF. The CDR3 bases are TGTGCCAGCACCTCATTCTCCTTCACAGGGGGAAGTAGGGGTGGCTACACCTTC.

This clonotype was found a few times. The V and J genes are TRBV6-2 or TRBV6-3 and TRBJ2-2; D gene unclear. Germline V lookup: CDR1 MNHEY, CDR2 SVGEGT. This CDR3 region has 15 residues. Trimming removed 2 bases from V and 0 bases from J, with 7 bases in between. In DNA, the CDR3 is TGTGCCAGCAGTTACGTGGCAGCGAACACCGGGGAGCTGTTTTTT. Translating it yields CASSYVAANTGELFF.